Below are 31 T cell receptor beta chains sequenced from a single sample in a study of identical twins. TCRdb recomputed calls from the 5' RACE reads with MiXCR, one row per CDR3 protein. The data hold around 670,000 distinct CDR3 sequences, with around 6% observed a single time. Sequenced input: naive T cells sorted from blood. These receptors all come from a man younger than 30 in good health.

This clonotype was counted many times. The V call is TRBV29-1, the J call TRBJ1-3; no clear D. The V and J ends lost 5 bases and 2 bases respectively, with 7 bases between them. CDR3 size: 12 residues. The germline CDR1 and CDR2 sequences are SQVTM and ANQGSEA. DNA of the CDR3: TGCAGCGTTCGGGAACCTGGAAACACCATATATTTT. Translating it yields CSVREPGNTIYF.

In its sample, this clonotype was seen a few times. The chain's CDR3 is CSARTSGTTDTQYF. The CDR3 DNA reads as TGCAGTGCTAGGACTAGCGGGACCACAGATACGCAGTATTTT. The chain recombines TRBV20-1 with TRBJ2-3, with TRBD2 matching 11 bases. The ends lost 3 bases at V and 2 bases at J; junction bases unmatched: 1. Germline CDR1 and CDR2: DFQATT and SNEGSKA (reference sequence). The CDR3 is made up of 14 amino acids.

This chain uses TRBV12-3 or TRBV12-4 with TRBJ2-1; 10 bases align to TRBD2. The CDR3 spans 17 residues. Trimming at V came to 0 bases and at J to 0 bases, leaving 2 bases not matched to a gene. Written as DNA, the CDR3 is TGTGCCAGCAGTTTAGCGCTAGCGGGAGTCTCCTACAATGAGCAGTTCTTC. Its protein is CASSLALAGVSYNEQFF.

Ten or more counts support this clonotype. The V call is TRBV6-5, the J call TRBJ2-3, with TRBD2 identical over 13 bases. In germline, CDR1 is MNHEY, CDR2 SVGAGI. The V segment lost 3 bases and the J segment 3 bases; nucleotides outside the gene matches: 6. This CDR3 region has 17 residues. The CDR3 loop reads CASSYRPLAGGTDTQYF. The CDR3 DNA sequence: TGTGCCAGCAGTTATCGACCACTAGCGGGAGGGACAGATACGCAGTATTTT.

The genes are TRBV6-6 and TRBJ2-7; D assignment may be TRBD1 or TRBD2 (5 bases each). This CDR3 is 13 amino acids long. The V and J ends lost 6 bases and 6 bases respectively, with 15 bases between them. Germline V gene data show CDR1 as MNHNY and CDR2 as SVGAGI (reference sequence). CDR3 sequence (DNA): TGTGCCAGCAGCGCTAATAAGGGGAGCGAGCAGTACGTC. Its protein product is CASSANKGSEQYV.

This clonotype was recorded many times. The chain uses TRBV5-1 and TRBJ1-5, with D unclear. The germline V gene has CDR1 SGHRS and CDR2 YFSETQ. The V end lost 2 bases, the J end lost 4 bases, and 7 bases lay between the germline ends. CDR3 length: 13 residues. CDR3 in DNA: TGCGCCAGCAGCTTAAGATCAAATCAGCCCCAGCATTTT. As protein: CASSLRSNQPQHF. The full variable domain, completed using reference TRBV5-1 and TRBJ1-5, is KAGVTQTPRYLIKTRGQQVTLSCSPISGHRSVSWYQQTPGQGLQFLFEYFSETQRNKGNFPGRFSGRQFSNSRSEMNVSTLELGDSALYLCASSLRSNQPQHFGDGTRLSIL.

This clonotype was found a few times. The rearrangement joins TRBV6-2 or TRBV6-3 to TRBJ2-3; TRBD1 matches at 11 bases. V was clipped by 6 bases and J by 8 bases; unmatched bases: 10. Germline V gene lookup returns CDR1 MNHEY and CDR2 SVGEGT. The CDR3 loop spans 15 amino acids. CDR3 in DNA: TGTGCCAGCAGCCTGGGACAGGGGGTATTCGTTACGCAGTATTTT. Its translation: CASSLGQGVFVTQYF.

This clonotype has more than one count but fewer than ten. This chain uses TRBV12-3 or TRBV12-4 with TRBJ2-7; no firm D call. The ends were cut back, 4 bases at V and 7 bases at J, with 14 bases in the middle. CDR3 length: 13 residues. The CDR3 loop is CASSSQEKLEQYV. As DNA, the CDR3 is TGTGCCAGCAGTTCGCAGGAGAAATTAGAGCAGTACGTC.

This clonotype appeared many times. The J gene is TRBJ1-2, the V gene TRBV12-3 or TRBV12-4, with D perhaps TRBD1 (6 bases). The CDR3 is 15 residues long. Trimming left V 5 bases short and J 7 bases short, with 20 bases between. The CDR3 DNA is TGTGCCAGCAGTGTGCCTTCAGATGGACAGCCTGGCTACACCTTC. It yields the protein CASSVPSDGQPGYTF.

The chain carries TRBV20-1 and TRBJ2-5; TRBD2 might be the D (6 bases). Germline lookup yields CDR1 DFQATT and CDR2 SNEGSKA (reference sequence). V lost 0 bases to trimming and J lost 2 bases, with 16 bases between them. This CDR3 has 16 residues. CDR3 sequence: CSARDRGTGNQETQYF. CDR3 DNA: TGCAGTGCTAGAGATCGGGGGACGGGCAATCAAGAGACCCAGTACTTC.

This clonotype occurred a few times. The chain joins TRBV12-3 or TRBV12-4 to TRBJ1-3; D is possibly TRBD1 (5 bases). The CDR3 length is 19 residues. V was shortened by 2 bases and J by 0 bases, with 20 bases between the two germline ends. This CDR3 reads CASSLNMGGRTNSGNTIYF. The CDR3 DNA follows: TGTGCCAGCAGTTTAAATATGGGGGGTCGAACCAACTCTGGAAACACCATATATTTT.

This clonotype was detected ten times or more. CDR3 nucleotide sequence: TGCGCCAGCAGCTGGCGACTAGCGGGAGGGTCGGAGGGGGATGAGCAGTTCTTC. Its protein is CASSWRLAGGSEGDEQFF. The V call is TRBV5-1, the J call TRBJ2-1; 14 bases align to TRBD2. The germline V gene encodes CDR1 SGHRS and CDR2 YFSETQ. This CDR3 spans 18 amino acids. J was trimmed by 8 bases and V by 3 bases; bases with no gene match: 13. Drawing the rest from reference TRBV5-1 and TRBJ2-1, the complete variable domain is KAGVTQTPRYLIKTRGQQVTLSCSPISGHRSVSWYQQTPGQGLQFLFEYFSETQRNKGNFPGRFSGRQFSNSRSEMNVSTLELGDSALYLCASSWRLAGGSEGDEQFFGPGTRLTVL.

The chain couples TRBV20-1 to TRBJ1-5; D gene uncertain. CDR3 length equals 12 residues. The germline gives CDR1 DFQATT, CDR2 SNEGSKA (reference sequence). Trimming stripped 0 bases from V and 3 bases from J, with 3 bases between. CDR3 amino acids: CSARDPNQPQHF. The DNA for the CDR3 is TGCAGTGCTAGAGACCCCAATCAGCCCCAGCATTTT.

This clonotype has a count of ten or more. The V and J genes are TRBV7-2 and TRBJ2-7, with a tentative D call TRBD1 (6 bases). CDR1 is SGHTA, CDR2 FQGNSA, per germline. The CDR3 runs 13 residues. Trimming stripped 0 bases from V and 5 bases from J, with 8 bases between. The CDR3 loop is CASSLAPGDEQYF. Written as DNA, the CDR3 is TGTGCCAGCAGCTTAGCCCCAGGGGACGAGCAGTACTTC.

Here the CDR3 DNA reads TGTGCCAGCAGCTCCGCAATCACAGATACGCAGTATTTT. Translation gives CASSSAITDTQYF. The chain has TRBV7-8 and TRBJ2-3; no reliable D call. The germline V gene encodes CDR1 SGHVS and CDR2 FQNEAQ. The CDR3 runs to 13 residues. V dropped 4 bases and J dropped 2 bases, with 7 bases sitting between them.

This clonotype has just a few counts. The CDR3, as DNA: TGCAGTGCTTGGCCTTTCAAAAACATTCAGTACTTC. Translating gives CSAWPFKNIQYF. The V and J genes are TRBV20-1 and TRBJ2-4; unclear D gene. The CDR3 extends over 12 amino acids. Germline CDR1 DFQATT, CDR2 SNEGSKA (reference sequence). Between the trimmed V and J ends, which lost 5 bases and 3 bases, there was a span of 8 bases.

This clonotype was recorded at least ten times. The chain combines TRBV29-1 with TRBJ2-3; 10 positions agree with TRBD1. Trimming took 5 bases from V and 5 from J; bases not matched to a gene: 19. The CDR3 has 18 residues. CDR1 and CDR2 from the germline V gene are SQVTM and ANQGSEA. This chain's CDR3 is CSVLLVSPGQGIRDTQYF. The CDR3 bases are TGCAGCGTTCTCCTCGTATCACCGGGACAGGGGATACGAGATACGCAGTATTTT.

There are many counts of this clonotype. The V gene is TRBV14, the J gene TRBJ2-2; D is unclear. This CDR3 has 16 residues. V lost 3 bases, J lost 4 bases, and 15 bases lay in between. Germline V gene lookup returns CDR1 SGHDN and CDR2 FVKESK. For the CDR3, the DNA is TGTGCCAGCAGCCAGATCCTTGTTACGGGCACCGGGGAGCTGTTTTTT. It yields the protein CASSQILVTGTGELFF.

This clonotype has a handful of counts. The chain has TRBV5-1 and TRBJ2-3; 7 bases agree with TRBD2. The length of the CDR3 is 14 residues. V was clipped by 7 bases and J by 2 bases; unmatched bases: 7. Per the germline V gene, CDR1 is SGHRS and CDR2 is YFSETQ. The CDR3 loop is CASGRLADTDTQYF. In DNA, the CDR3 is TGCGCCAGCGGACGCCTAGCGGACACAGATACGCAGTATTTT.

This clonotype was found many times. The chain has TRBV12-3 or TRBV12-4 and TRBJ2-3; D possibly corresponds to TRBD2 (5 bases). The V end was cut by 5 bases, the J end by 1 base, with 10 bases between. CDR3 length equals 14 residues. The CDR3, as DNA: TGTGCCAGCAGTGACCGGGGTCGCACAGATACGCAGTATTTT. This encodes CASSDRGRTDTQYF.

This clonotype showed up just a few times. The chain carries TRBV5-1 and TRBJ2-3; D might be TRBD2 (6 bases). In germline, CDR1 is SGHRS, CDR2 YFSETQ. The CDR3 totals 15 residues. V was cut by 4 bases and J by 0 bases, with 12 bases left in between. The CDR3 sequence: CASSGAGTSTDTQYF. CDR3 bases: TGCGCCAGCAGCGGCGCCGGGACTAGCACAGATACGCAGTATTTT.

A few counts support this clonotype. The rearrangement links TRBV5-1 to TRBJ2-3; D may correspond to TRBD1 or TRBD2 (5 bases each). The CDR3 is 19 amino acids. Trimming shortened V by 5 bases and J by 0 bases, and 25 bases separated the two germline ends. CDR1 and CDR2 (germline): SGHRS, YFSETQ. DNA for the CDR3: TGCGCCAGCAGATCCGCCGGGGCGCCCCGAACTACTAGCACAGATACGCAGTATTTT. The encoded protein is CASRSAGAPRTTSTDTQYF.

This clonotype has only a few counts. The rearrangement uses TRBV9 and TRBJ2-1, with 7 nucleotides matching TRBD2. The CDR3 is 16 amino acids. With 3 bases clipped from V and 3 bases from J, the junction kept 9 bases outside the gene matches. In germline, CDR1 is SGDLS, CDR2 YYNGEE. The CDR3 sequence: CASSGALGEGYNEQFF. CDR3 coding DNA: TGTGCCAGCAGCGGGGCCTTGGGGGAGGGCTACAATGAGCAGTTCTTC.

Many counts were recorded for this clonotype. The chain has TRBV12-3 or TRBV12-4 and TRBJ2-1, with D possibly called TRBD1 or TRBD2 (5 bases each). The CDR3 consists of 15 residues. The V end lost 7 bases, the J end lost 3 bases, and 16 bases lay between the germline ends. The CDR3 protein is CASKRDGPSYNEQFF. DNA of the CDR3: TGTGCCAGCAAACGGGACGGCCCTAGCTACAATGAGCAGTTCTTC.

V is TRBV19 and J is TRBJ1-1; D remains ambiguous. The germline V gene encodes CDR1 LNHDA and CDR2 SQIVND (reference sequence). V lost 7 bases and J lost 2, with 8 bases in between. CDR3 length equals 12 residues. The CDR3 reads CASKGFNTEAFF. For the CDR3, the DNA is TGTGCCAGTAAAGGATTTAACACTGAAGCTTTCTTT.

This clonotype appeared a few times. This chain connects TRBV3-1 to TRBJ2-5; D possibly matches TRBD1 or TRBD2 (5 bases each). Germline assignment: CDR1 LGHDT and CDR2 YNNKEL (reference sequence). V was clipped by 8 bases and J by 4 bases, with 20 bases between them. There are 15 residues in the CDR3. The CDR3 reads CASVGPRGVGETQYF. The CDR3 coding sequence is TGTGCCAGCGTAGGGCCGAGGGGCGTTGGAGAGACCCAGTACTTC.

V is TRBV7-2 and J is TRBJ1-5; D gene uncertain. The CDR3 spans 14 residues. Per germline, CDR1 SGHTA and CDR2 FQGNSA. Trimming stripped 4 bases from V and 5 bases from J, with 12 bases between. The CDR3 is CASSSAEGHQPQHF. The CDR3 bases are TGTGCCAGCAGCTCGGCGGAGGGTCATCAGCCCCAGCATTTT. Full variable domain (missing parts from reference TRBV7-2 and TRBJ1-5): GAGVSQSPSNKVTEKGKDVELRCDPISGHTALYWYRQSLGQGLEFLIYFQGNSAPDKSGLPSDRFSAERTGGSVSTLTIQRTQQEDSAVYLCASSSAEGHQPQHFGDGTRLSIL.

At least ten counts were recorded for this clonotype. V usage is TRBV25-1 and J usage is TRBJ2-6; D remains unclear. The CDR3 consists of 13 residues. V was trimmed by 6 bases and J by 2 bases, leaving 5 bases between them. Germline V gene lookup returns CDR1 MGHDK and CDR2 SYGVNS. The CDR3 DNA reads TGTGCCAGCAGGACACCTGGGGCCAACGTCCTGACTTTC. Residues: CASRTPGANVLTF.

J is TRBJ1-2 and V is TRBV18, with 7 bases aligning to TRBD1. The V segment lost 3 bases and the J segment 8 bases; nucleotides outside the gene matches: 9. The CDR3 runs 14 residues. Germline V CDR1 and CDR2: KGHSH, LQKENI. The CDR3 nucleotides read TGTGCCAGCTCACCGCTTCAAACAGGGGAAGGCTACACCTTC. It is translated as CASSPLQTGEGYTF.

In its sample, this clonotype was seen many times. The chain combines TRBV20-1 with TRBJ2-3; the D is unclear. The CDR3 runs to 14 residues. Germline loops: CDR1 DFQATT, CDR2 SNEGSKA (reference sequence). V dropped 3 bases and J dropped 0 bases, with 10 bases sitting between them. The CDR3 sequence: CSASRGASTDTQYF. CDR3 bases: TGCAGTGCTAGTCGCGGAGCTAGCACAGATACGCAGTATTTT.

This clonotype was counted many times. The chain combines TRBV12-3 or TRBV12-4 with TRBJ1-1; D perhaps matches TRBD1 (6 bases). The CDR3 length is 15 residues. Trimming removed 2 bases at V and 7 bases at J, with 17 bases between. CDR3 DNA sequence: TGTGCCAGCAGTTTAAGGTCACAGGGTGGGAATGAAGCTTTCTTT. Translating gives CASSLRSQGGNEAFF.